The subject of this entry is one TCR beta chain. The antigen remains unidentified. The data belong to a study of blood T cells in healthy people across ages. General study points: More naive CD4+ cells and higher diversity were found in long-lived than in aged donors.

A second about 7 to 12 cycle PCR used barcoded and J-beta primers. From the 5' RACE reads, TCRdb called clonotypes with MiXCR, one entry per CDR3 protein. The sample yields hundreds of thousands of distinct CDR3 sequences, 49% seen once. Looked up from germline, CDR1 is KGHDR and CDR2 is SFDVKD. This CDR3 spans 14 amino acids. Trimming cost V 4 bases and J 7 bases; bases outside gene matches: 3. About 10 milliliters of peripheral blood were drawn from each donor. The material sequenced was blood. This TCR was sampled from a woman aged 60 to 75 in good health. J is TRBJ2-6 and V is TRBV24-1; 7 bases fit TRBD1. CDR3 nucleotide sequence: TGTGCCACCAGTGACTACAGGGGTGCCAACGTCCTGACTTTC. Translated, it gives CATSDYRGANVLTF.